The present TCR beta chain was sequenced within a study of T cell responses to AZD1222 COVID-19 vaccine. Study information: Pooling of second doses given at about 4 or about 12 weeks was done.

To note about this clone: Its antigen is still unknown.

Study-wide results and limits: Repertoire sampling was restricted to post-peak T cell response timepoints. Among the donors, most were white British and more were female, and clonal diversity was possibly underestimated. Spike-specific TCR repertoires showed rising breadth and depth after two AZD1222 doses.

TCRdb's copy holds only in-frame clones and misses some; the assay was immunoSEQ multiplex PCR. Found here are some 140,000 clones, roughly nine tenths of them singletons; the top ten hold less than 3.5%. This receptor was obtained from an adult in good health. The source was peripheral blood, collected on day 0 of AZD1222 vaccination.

The CDR3 DNA is TGCAGCGGCACGCCGGGCGGGGGATACGAGCAGTACTTC. Translated, it gives CSGTPGGGYEQYF. The chain combines TRBV29-1 with TRBJ2-7, with 7 positions matching TRBD2. V was clipped by 7 bases and J by 4 bases; unmatched bases: 10. Looked up from germline, CDR1 is SQVTM and CDR2 is ANQGSEA. CDR3 length equals 13 residues.